Shown below are 30 T cell receptor beta chains from a single sample sequenced in a study of T cell responses to AZD1222 COVID-19 vaccine listed by TCRdb under 2021. Libraries came from the immunoSEQ multiplex PCR assay. Sourced from immuneACCESS, this table was stored by TCRdb with only in-frame sequences that have V and J called. A share of the clones is absent; for the studies checked, an unresolved V gene accounts for under half, and the remainder has no known explanation. The sample includes some 47,000 clones, with 83% observed a single time. About 50% of the sample lies in the top ten. Interpreted using the paper, the time point label stands for: baseline before first vaccination. The input for sequencing was peripheral blood, taken on day 0 of AZD1222 vaccination. These receptors all come from an adult in good health.

This sequence joins TRBV2 and TRBJ2-7; 10 bases fit TRBD1. This CDR3 is built from 13 residues. Losses at the gene ends were 7 bases for V and 6 bases for J; bases not matched to a gene: 6. CDR1 and CDR2 from the germline V gene are SNHLY and FYNNEI. The CDR3 loop reads CASTRDRGVEQYF. In DNA form, the CDR3 reads TGTGCCAGCACCCGGGACAGGGGTGTCGAGCAGTACTTC.

This clone was seen only once. This chain connects TRBV5-1 to TRBJ1-2, with D possibly matching TRBD1 (6 bases). This CDR3 region has 15 residues. Trimming took off 0 bases at V and 6 bases at J, with 15 bases between the two ends. Germline assignment: CDR1 SGHRS and CDR2 YFSETQ. The CDR3 reads CASSLEAGALDGYTF. Here the CDR3 DNA reads TGCGCCAGCAGCTTGGAGGCGGGGGCTTTGGATGGCTACACCTTC.

This chain joins TRBV28 and TRBJ1-4; TRBD1 matches 8 bases. V lost 4 bases, J lost 8 bases, and 9 bases stayed unmatched. Germline values: CDR1 MDHEN, CDR2 SYDVKM. The CDR3 extends over 15 amino acids. CDR3 loop: CASSSGQGFWEKLFF. As DNA, the CDR3 is TGTGCCAGCAGTTCCGGACAGGGATTTTGGGAAAAACTGTTTTTT.

This sequence joins TRBV5-6 and TRBJ2-7; D possibly matches TRBD1 or TRBD2 (5 bases each). The CDR3 is 13 residues long. Germline V gene data show CDR1 as SGHDT and CDR2 as YYEEEE. The V and J ends lost 0 bases and 3 bases respectively, with 7 bases between them. CDR3 amino acids: CASSLGGDYEQYF. CDR3 nucleotide sequence: TGTGCCAGCAGCTTGGGAGGGGACTACGAGCAGTACTTC.

V and J are TRBV28 and TRBJ1-5; unclear D gene. V was cut by 6 bases and J by 0 bases, with 9 bases left in between. The length of the CDR3 is 14 residues. CDR1 is MDHEN, CDR2 SYDVKM, per germline. CDR3 sequence: CASSPTFSNQPQHF. For the CDR3, the DNA is TGTGCCAGCAGCCCAACGTTTAGCAATCAGCCCCAGCATTTT.

The V gene is TRBV9, the J gene TRBJ2-7; D call uncertain. The germline V gene has CDR1 SGDLS and CDR2 YYNGEE. V lost 0 bases and J lost 0, with 10 bases in between. This CDR3 contains 15 residues. DNA for the CDR3: TGTGCCAGCAGCGTAGGTGGAGCTCACTCCTACGAGCAGTACTTC. Translating it yields CASSVGGAHSYEQYF.

The CDR3 loop is CASSRTGGTGYTF. The CDR3 nucleotides are TGTGCCAGCAGCCGGACAGGGGGCACTGGCTACACCTTC. J is TRBJ1-2 and V is TRBV6-2 or TRBV6-3; 11 nucleotides agree with TRBD1. CDR3 length: 13 amino acids. Germline CDR1 reads MNHEY; CDR2 reads SVGEGT. After removal of 6 bases from V and 7 bases from J, the junction contained 4 bases not matched to a gene.

This chain links TRBV3-1 (or the pseudogene TRBV3-2) with TRBJ1-2; D is ambiguous. CDR1 LGHDT and CDR2 YNNKEL come from the germline V gene (reference sequence). V shed 8 bases and J shed 8 bases, with 15 bases lying between them. The CDR3 consists of 12 residues. Written as DNA, the CDR3 is TGTGCCAGCGGAGGATCCCTCGGCGGCTACACCTTC. It translates to CASGGSLGGYTF.

The rearrangement uses TRBV3-1 (or the pseudogene TRBV3-2) and TRBJ1-2; a weak D match, TRBD1 (6 bases). The CDR3 has 13 amino acids. Trimming shortened V by 4 bases and J by 2 bases, and 8 bases separated the two germline ends. CDR1 is LGHDT and CDR2 is YNNKEL in the germline V gene (reference sequence). The CDR3 is CASSPDRNYGYTF. The CDR3, as DNA: TGTGCCAGCAGCCCTGACAGGAACTATGGCTACACCTTC.

The DNA of the CDR3 is TGTGCCAGCAGCCAACCGCGGGACTACAATGAGCAGTTCTTC. Residues: CASSQPRDYNEQFF. The V and J genes are TRBV7-9 and TRBJ2-1, with D perhaps matching TRBD2 (6 bases). The germline V and J ends were trimmed by 5 bases and 3 bases, with 11 bases remaining between them. The germline V gene has CDR1 SEHNR and CDR2 FQNEAQ (reference sequence). The CDR3 sequence is 14 residues long.

This clone was seen only once. The chain combines TRBV12-3 or TRBV12-4 with TRBJ2-1; D possibly corresponds to TRBD2 (5 bases). The CDR3 consists of 13 residues. The ends were cut back, 5 bases at V and 5 bases at J, with 10 bases in the middle. DNA of the CDR3: TGTGCCAGCAGTCAAGGACTTGACAATGAGCAGTTCTTC. Its protein product is CASSQGLDNEQFF.

The rearrangement joins TRBV3-1 (or the pseudogene TRBV3-2) to TRBJ1-4; 8 nucleotides match TRBD1. The CDR3 loop spans 15 amino acids. Germline V gives CDR1 LGHDT, CDR2 YNNKEL (reference sequence). Trimming removed 4 bases from V and 8 bases from J; junction bases left unmatched: 9. The DNA of the CDR3 is TGTGCCAGCAGCCCAGGACAGGGCCTTGGCGAAAAACTGTTTTTT. This gives the protein CASSPGQGLGEKLFF.

A note on this clone: Other DNA sequences in this sample translate to the same CDR3. The rearrangement links TRBV28 to TRBJ2-1, with 14 positions matching TRBD2. Looked up from germline, CDR1 is MDHEN and CDR2 is SYDVKM. The J segment lost 7 bases and the V segment lost 5 bases, leaving 1 base of the junction unmatched. The CDR3 has 14 residues. The CDR3 reads CASSRTSGRNEQFF. The CDR3 coding sequence is TGTGCCAGCAGTCGGACTAGCGGGAGGAATGAGCAGTTCTTC.

The chain couples TRBV18 to TRBJ1-2; 8 positions match TRBD1. With 3 bases clipped from V and 6 bases from J, the junction kept 6 bases outside the gene matches. CDR3 length: 14 residues. The germline gives CDR1 KGHSH, CDR2 LQKENI. Written as DNA, the CDR3 is TGTGCCAGCTCACCGGAGAGGACAGGGAATGGCTACACCTTC. Residues: CASSPERTGNGYTF.

The genes are TRBV27 and TRBJ1-6, with D possibly being TRBD1 (6 bases). From germline, CDR1 is MNHEY and CDR2 SMNVEV (reference sequence). The CDR3 covers 15 residues. Trimming removed 1 base from V and 7 bases from J, with 11 bases in between. This CDR3 is CASSLLNRVNSPLHF. CDR3 bases: TGTGCCAGCAGTTTATTAAACAGGGTGAATTCACCCCTCCACTTT.

The V call is TRBV18, the J call TRBJ2-7; no clear D. CDR3 size: 12 residues. The V and J ends lost 6 bases and 7 bases respectively, with 13 bases between them. Germline CDR1 and CDR2: KGHSH and LQKENI. The CDR3 coding sequence is TGTGCCAGCTCGGTCGGACCCTTAGAGCAGTACTTC. Translation gives CASSVGPLEQYF.

The rearrangement links TRBV28 to TRBJ2-1; 10 nucleotides match TRBD1. V gave up 2 bases and J gave up 7 bases; unmatched junction bases: 5. Germline CDR1 MDHEN, CDR2 SYDVKM. There are 15 residues in the CDR3. This chain's CDR3 is CASSLVDRGYNEQFF. CDR3 bases: TGTGCCAGCAGTTTAGTGGACAGGGGGTATAATGAGCAGTTCTTC.

The V call is TRBV29-1, the J call TRBJ2-3; D might be TRBD1 (5 bases). This CDR3 is 13 amino acids long. Per germline, CDR1 SQVTM and CDR2 ANQGSEA. The CDR3 loop is CSGGANVQDTQYF. The CDR3 coding sequence is TGCTCGGGTGGGGCGAACGTGCAGGATACGCAGTATTTT.

The chain uses TRBV2 and TRBJ1-5; 7 bases agree with TRBD1. The trim removed 9 bases at V and 4 bases at J, leaving 9 bases unmatched. This CDR3 has 14 amino acids. The germline V gene has CDR1 SNHLY and CDR2 FYNNEI. This CDR3 is CASKSDRWNQPQHF. The CDR3 DNA reads as TGTGCCAGTAAATCGGACAGGTGGAATCAGCCCCAGCATTTT.

This chain joins TRBV9 and TRBJ2-1; D remains unclear. V was clipped by 0 bases and J by 0 bases, with 7 bases between them. Germline V gene sequence: CDR1 SGDLS, CDR2 YYNGEE. The CDR3 is made up of 15 amino acids. CDR3 bases: TGTGCCAGCAGCGTAGAATGGAGCTCCTACAATGAGCAGTTCTTC. This gives the protein CASSVEWSSYNEQFF.

The V call is TRBV5-4, the J call TRBJ2-1; 8 positions match TRBD1. Germline V gives CDR1 SGHNT, CDR2 YYREEE (reference sequence). Trimming at V came to 5 bases and at J to 4 bases, leaving 8 bases not matched to a gene. This CDR3 has 15 residues. CDR3 nucleotides: TGTGCCAGCAGGGGCGGACAGGGCCCATACAATGAGCAGTTCTTC. It translates to CASRGGQGPYNEQFF.

In its sample, this clone was seen a few times. The chain uses TRBV2 and TRBJ1-2; TRBD1 aligns across 8 bases. The J segment lost 2 bases and the V segment lost 7 bases, leaving 6 bases of the junction unmatched. The length of the CDR3 is 14 residues. CDR1 and CDR2 (germline): SNHLY, FYNNEI. The CDR3 loop reads CASIGQGPNYGYTF. The CDR3 DNA reads as TGTGCCAGCATTGGACAGGGCCCAAACTATGGCTACACCTTC.

This rearrangement joins TRBV5-1 to TRBJ1-1; TRBD1 aligns across 7 bases. CDR3 length: 13 residues. V was pared by 5 bases and J by 4 bases, with 5 bases of the junction left unmatched. Germline assignment: CDR1 SGHRS and CDR2 YFSETQ. CDR3 amino acids: CASSQQGSTEAFF. The CDR3 nucleotides are TGCGCCAGCAGTCAACAGGGGAGCACTGAAGCTTTCTTT. Full variable domain (remainder filled in from reference TRBV5-1 and TRBJ1-1): KAGVTQTPRYLIKTRGQQVTLSCSPISGHRSVSWYQQTPGQGLQFLFEYFSETQRNKGNFPGRFSGRQFSNSRSEMNVSTLELGDSALYLCASSQQGSTEAFFGQGTRLTVV.

The CDR3, as DNA: TGCGCCAGCAGTGAACAGGTCAATCAGCCCCAGCATTTT. Translating it yields CASSEQVNQPQHF. V gene TRBV10-2 combines with J gene TRBJ1-5; D may be TRBD1 (5 bases). The V and J ends lost 3 bases and 3 bases respectively, with 6 bases between them. CDR3 length: 13 amino acids. Germline lookup yields CDR1 WSHSY and CDR2 SAAADI.

The V and J genes are TRBV7-2 and TRBJ2-3; 9 bases are a match to TRBD2. V gave up 1 base and J gave up 4 bases; unmatched junction bases: 6. The germline gives CDR1 SGHTA, CDR2 FQGNSA. This CDR3 has 16 amino acids. The CDR3 spells CASSLVVAGVADTQYF. The CDR3 region has the DNA TGTGCCAGCAGCTTAGTAGTAGCGGGAGTGGCAGATACGCAGTATTTT.

The J gene is TRBJ2-1, the V gene TRBV11-1; D is unresolved. V lost 5 bases and J 8 bases, leaving 10 bases between the germline ends. Germline loops: CDR1 SGHAT, CDR2 FQDESV (reference sequence). The CDR3 runs 12 residues. This CDR3 reads CASSLPSHEQFF. CDR3 nucleotide sequence: TGTGCCAGCAGCCTCCCGTCCCATGAGCAGTTCTTC. Supplemented by reference TRBV11-1 and TRBJ2-1, the full variable domain reads EAEVAQSPRYKITEKSQAVAFWCDPISGHATLYWYRQILGQGPELLVQFQDESVVDDSQLPKDRFSAERLKGVDSTLKIQPAELGDSAMYLCASSLPSHEQFFGPGTRLTVL.

This clone was observed a few times. The chain combines TRBV9 with TRBJ1-2; unclear D gene. Trimming took off 0 bases at V and 7 bases at J, with 16 bases between the two ends. The CDR3 consists of 15 residues. Germline CDR1 is SGDLS and CDR2 is YYNGEE. This CDR3 is CASSVAGRTPSGYTF. CDR3 nucleotides: TGTGCCAGCAGCGTAGCTGGCAGAACCCCCAGTGGCTACACCTTC.

The V and J genes are TRBV5-4 and TRBJ2-7, with 9 bases fitting TRBD1. The CDR3 is 15 amino acids. The trim removed 3 bases at V and 5 bases at J, leaving 9 bases unmatched. Germline loops: CDR1 SGHNT, CDR2 YYREEE (reference sequence). This CDR3 is CASSSPGTGKHEQYF. DNA of the CDR3: TGTGCCAGCAGCTCCCCCGGGACAGGGAAGCACGAGCAGTACTTC.

The CDR3 here is CASSPVPADTQYF. DNA for the CDR3: TGTGCCAGCAGCCCGGTCCCAGCAGATACGCAGTATTTT. V is TRBV7-3 and J is TRBJ2-3; D remains ambiguous. The CDR3 runs 13 residues. V lost 5 bases and J lost 4, with 10 bases in between. The germline V gene has CDR1 SGHTA and CDR2 FQGTGA.

The count of this clone is one. The rearrangement links TRBV19 to TRBJ1-4; 8 positions match TRBD1. The length of the CDR3 is 15 residues. CDR1 is LNHDA, CDR2 SQIVND, per germline (reference sequence). Losses at the gene ends were 4 bases for V and 6 bases for J; bases not matched to a gene: 7. Here the CDR3 reads CASSTRDRTDEKLFF. CDR3 DNA: TGTGCCAGTAGTACACGGGACAGGACGGATGAAAAACTGTTTTTT. Based on the CDR3 plus reference TRBV19 and TRBJ1-4, the full variable domain is DGGITQSPKYLFRKEGQNVTLSCEQNLNHDAMYWYRQDPGQGLRLIYYSQIVNDFQKGDIAEGYSVSREKKESFPLTVTSAQKNPTAFYLCASSTRDRTDEKLFFGSGTQLSVL.